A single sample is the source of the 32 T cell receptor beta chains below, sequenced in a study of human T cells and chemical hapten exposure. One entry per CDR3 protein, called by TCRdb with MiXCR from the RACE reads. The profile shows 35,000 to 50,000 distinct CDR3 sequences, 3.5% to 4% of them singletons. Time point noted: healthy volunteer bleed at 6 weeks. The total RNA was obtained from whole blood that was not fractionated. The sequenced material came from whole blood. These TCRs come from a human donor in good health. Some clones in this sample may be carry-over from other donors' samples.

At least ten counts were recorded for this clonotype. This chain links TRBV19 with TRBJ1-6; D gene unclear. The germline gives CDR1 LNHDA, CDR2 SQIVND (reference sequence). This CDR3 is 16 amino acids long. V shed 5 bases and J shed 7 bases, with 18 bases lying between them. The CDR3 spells CASSSSLGVGNSPLHF. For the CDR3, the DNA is TGTGCCAGTAGTTCCTCGTTGGGCGTTGGGAATTCACCCCTCCACTTT.

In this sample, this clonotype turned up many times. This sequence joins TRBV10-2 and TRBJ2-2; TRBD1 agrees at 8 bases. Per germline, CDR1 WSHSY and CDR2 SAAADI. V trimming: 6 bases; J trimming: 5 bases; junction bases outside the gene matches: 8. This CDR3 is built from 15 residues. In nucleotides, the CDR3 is TGCGCCAGCAGGACAGGGGATCTTTTGACCGGGGAGCTGTTTTTT. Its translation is CASRTGDLLTGELFF.

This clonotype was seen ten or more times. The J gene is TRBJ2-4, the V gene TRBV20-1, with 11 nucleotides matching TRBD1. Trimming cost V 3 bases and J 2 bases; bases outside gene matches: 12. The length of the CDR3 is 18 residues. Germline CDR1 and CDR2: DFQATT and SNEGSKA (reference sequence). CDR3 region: CSASRADRGPLTKNIQYF. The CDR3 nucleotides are TGCAGTGCTAGTCGAGCGGACAGGGGGCCCCTAACCAAAAACATTCAGTACTTC.

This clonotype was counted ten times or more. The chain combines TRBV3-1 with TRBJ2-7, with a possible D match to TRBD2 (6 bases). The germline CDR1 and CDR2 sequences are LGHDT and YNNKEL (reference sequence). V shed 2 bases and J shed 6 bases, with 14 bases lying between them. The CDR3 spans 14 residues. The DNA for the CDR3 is TGTGCCAGCAGCCAAAAGGCCGGGGGTCGCGAGCAGTACTTC. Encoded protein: CASSQKAGGREQYF.

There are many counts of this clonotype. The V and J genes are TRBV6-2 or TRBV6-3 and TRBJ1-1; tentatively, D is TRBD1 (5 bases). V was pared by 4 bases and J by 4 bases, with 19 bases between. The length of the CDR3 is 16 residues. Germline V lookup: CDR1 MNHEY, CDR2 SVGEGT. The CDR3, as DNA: TGTGCCAGCAGTTCCCCCCGGTCTCGGGGGACCACTGAAGCTTTCTTT. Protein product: CASSSPRSRGTTEAFF.

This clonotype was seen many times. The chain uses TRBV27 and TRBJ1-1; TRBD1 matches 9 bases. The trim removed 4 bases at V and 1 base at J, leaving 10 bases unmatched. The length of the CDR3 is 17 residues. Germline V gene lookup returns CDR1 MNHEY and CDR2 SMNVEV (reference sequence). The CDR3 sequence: CASSSMIYRGRNTEAFF. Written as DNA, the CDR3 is TGTGCCAGCAGTTCCATGATCTACAGGGGGCGGAACACTGAAGCTTTCTTT.

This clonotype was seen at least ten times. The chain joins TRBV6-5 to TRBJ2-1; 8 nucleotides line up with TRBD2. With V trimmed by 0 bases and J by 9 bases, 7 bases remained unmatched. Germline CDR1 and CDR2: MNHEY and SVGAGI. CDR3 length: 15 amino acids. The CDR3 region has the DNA TGTGCCAGCAGTTACTCGTCGGTAGCGGGACGTGAGCAGTTCTTC. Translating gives CASSYSSVAGREQFF.

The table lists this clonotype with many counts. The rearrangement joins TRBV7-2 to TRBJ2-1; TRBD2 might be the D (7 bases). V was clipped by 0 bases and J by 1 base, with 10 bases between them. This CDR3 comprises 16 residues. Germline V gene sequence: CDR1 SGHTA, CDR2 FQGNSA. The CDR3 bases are TGTGCCAGCAGCTTAGCGGCGGGGGCGTCCTACAATGAGCAGTTCTTC. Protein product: CASSLAAGASYNEQFF. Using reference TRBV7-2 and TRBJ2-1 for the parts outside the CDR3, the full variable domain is GAGVSQSPSNKVTEKGKDVELRCDPISGHTALYWYRQSLGQGLEFLIYFQGNSAPDKSGLPSDRFSAERTGGSVSTLTIQRTQQEDSAVYLCASSLAAGASYNEQFFGPGTRLTVL.

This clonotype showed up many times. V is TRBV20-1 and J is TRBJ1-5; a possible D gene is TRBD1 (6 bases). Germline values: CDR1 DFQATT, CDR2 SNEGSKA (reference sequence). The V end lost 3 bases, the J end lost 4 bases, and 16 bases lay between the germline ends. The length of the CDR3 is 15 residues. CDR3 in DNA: TGCAGTGCTAGTCCCTCAGGGGCCGGGAATCAGCCCCAGCATTTT. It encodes CSASPSGAGNQPQHF.

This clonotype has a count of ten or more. The CDR3 sequence is CASSYIQGTEAFF. Written as DNA, the CDR3 is TGTGCCAGCAGTTACATACAGGGCACTGAAGCTTTCTTT. The chain couples TRBV6-5 to TRBJ1-1; D may be TRBD1 (6 bases). Trimming shortened V by 2 bases and J by 4 bases, and 8 bases separated the two germline ends. In germline, CDR1 is MNHEY, CDR2 SVGAGI. The CDR3 sequence is 13 residues long.

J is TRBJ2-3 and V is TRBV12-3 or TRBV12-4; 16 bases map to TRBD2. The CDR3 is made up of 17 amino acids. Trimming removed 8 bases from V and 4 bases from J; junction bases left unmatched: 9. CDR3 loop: CASAGTSGRALADTQYF. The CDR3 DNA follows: TGTGCCAGCGCCGGGACTAGCGGGAGGGCCCTCGCAGATACGCAGTATTTT.

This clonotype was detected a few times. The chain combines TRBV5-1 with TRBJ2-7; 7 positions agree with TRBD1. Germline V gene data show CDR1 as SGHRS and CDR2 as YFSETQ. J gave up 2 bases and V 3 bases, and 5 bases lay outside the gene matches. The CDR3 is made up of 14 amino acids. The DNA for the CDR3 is TGCGCCAGCAGCTCCAGACAGGGAACCTACGAGCAGTACTTC. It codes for CASSSRQGTYEQYF.

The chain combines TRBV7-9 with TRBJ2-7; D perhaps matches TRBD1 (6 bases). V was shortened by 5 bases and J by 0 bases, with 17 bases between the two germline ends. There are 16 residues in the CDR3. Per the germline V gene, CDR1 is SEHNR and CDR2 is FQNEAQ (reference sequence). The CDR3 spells CASSQIGTLDSYEQYF. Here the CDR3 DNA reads TGTGCCAGCAGCCAGATCGGGACACTAGACTCCTACGAGCAGTACTTC.

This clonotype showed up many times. DNA for the CDR3: TGTGCCAGCCTGACAGGAACCTACGAGCAGTACTTC. This sequence encodes CASLTGTYEQYF. V and J are TRBV28 and TRBJ2-7; D might be TRBD1 (6 bases). The CDR3 extends over 12 amino acids. V was trimmed by 8 bases and J by 2 bases, leaving 10 bases between them. Germline V gene sequence: CDR1 MDHEN, CDR2 SYDVKM.

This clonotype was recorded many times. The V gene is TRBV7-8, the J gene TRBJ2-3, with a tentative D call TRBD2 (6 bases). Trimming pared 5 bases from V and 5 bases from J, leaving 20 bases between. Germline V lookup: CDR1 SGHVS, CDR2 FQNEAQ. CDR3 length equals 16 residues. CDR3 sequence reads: CASSPTYGSVKDTQYF. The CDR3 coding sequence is TGTGCCAGCAGCCCTACTTACGGGAGCGTCAAAGATACGCAGTATTTT.

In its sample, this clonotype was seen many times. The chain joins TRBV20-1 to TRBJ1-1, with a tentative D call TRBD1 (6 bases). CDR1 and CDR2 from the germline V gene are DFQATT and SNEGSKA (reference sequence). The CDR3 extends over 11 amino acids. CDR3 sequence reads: CSEGVNTEAFF. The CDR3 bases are TGCAGCGAGGGGGTGAACACTGAAGCTTTCTTT.

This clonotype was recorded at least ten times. As DNA, the CDR3 is TGTGCCAGCAGTACTACCGGGACTAATCATTCACCCCTCCACTTT. This gives the protein CASSTTGTNHSPLHF. The chain combines TRBV6-5 with TRBJ1-6, with a weak D call TRBD1 (5 bases). The V gene lost 5 bases and the J gene lost 8 bases, with 16 bases spanning the gap. Germline CDR1 reads MNHEY; CDR2 reads SVGAGI. The CDR3 has 15 amino acids.

CDR3 region: CASSVGGETQYF. CDR3 DNA sequence: TGTGCCAGCAGCGTGGGGGGAGAGACCCAGTACTTC. The chain carries TRBV28 and TRBJ2-5, with D possibly being TRBD2 (6 bases). Germline CDR1 MDHEN, CDR2 SYDVKM. The CDR3 extends over 12 amino acids. Deletions cut 6 bases from V and 4 bases from J, with 9 bases between.

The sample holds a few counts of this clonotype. The CDR3 loop is CASTMTGTTNIQYF. CDR3 DNA: TGTGCCAGCACCATGACAGGGACGACAAACATTCAGTACTTC. The chain recombines TRBV5-4 with TRBJ2-4, with TRBD1 matching over 7 bases. Germline assignment: CDR1 SGHNT and CDR2 YYREEE (reference sequence). V lost 6 bases, J lost 6 bases, and 9 bases stayed unmatched. This CDR3 spans 14 amino acids.

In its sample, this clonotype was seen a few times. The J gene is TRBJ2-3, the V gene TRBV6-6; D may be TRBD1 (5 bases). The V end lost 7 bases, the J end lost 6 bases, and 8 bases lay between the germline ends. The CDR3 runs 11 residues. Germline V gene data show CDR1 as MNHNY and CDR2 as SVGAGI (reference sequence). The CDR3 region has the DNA TGTGCCAGCAAAGCAGGGGATACGCAGTATTTT. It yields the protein CASKAGDTQYF.

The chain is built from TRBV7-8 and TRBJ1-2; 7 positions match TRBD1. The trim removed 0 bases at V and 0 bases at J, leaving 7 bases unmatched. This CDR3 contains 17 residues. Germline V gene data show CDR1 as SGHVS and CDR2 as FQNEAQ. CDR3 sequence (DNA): TGTGCCAGCAGCTTAGCGCGGACAGGCACCACTAACTATGGCTACACCTTC. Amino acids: CASSLARTGTTNYGYTF.

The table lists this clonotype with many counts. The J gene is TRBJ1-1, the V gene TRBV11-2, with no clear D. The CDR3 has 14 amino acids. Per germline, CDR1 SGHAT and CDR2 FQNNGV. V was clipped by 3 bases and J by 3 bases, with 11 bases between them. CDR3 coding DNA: TGTGCCAGCAGCTTCGGGCGACTGTACACTGAAGCTTTCTTT. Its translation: CASSFGRLYTEAFF.

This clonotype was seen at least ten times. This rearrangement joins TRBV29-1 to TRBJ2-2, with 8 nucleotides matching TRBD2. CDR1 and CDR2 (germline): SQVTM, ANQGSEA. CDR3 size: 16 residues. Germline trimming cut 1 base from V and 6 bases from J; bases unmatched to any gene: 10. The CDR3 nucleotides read TGCAGCGTTGAAGGAGTAGCGGGATGGGGCCCCGGGGAGCTGTTTTTT. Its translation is CSVEGVAGWGPGELFF.

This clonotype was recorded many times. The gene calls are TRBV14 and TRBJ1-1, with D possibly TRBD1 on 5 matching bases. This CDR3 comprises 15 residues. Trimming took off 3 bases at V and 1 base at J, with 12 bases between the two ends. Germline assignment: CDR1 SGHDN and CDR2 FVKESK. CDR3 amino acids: CASSQDPGANTEAFF. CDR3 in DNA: TGTGCCAGCAGCCAGGACCCCGGGGCGAACACTGAAGCTTTCTTT.

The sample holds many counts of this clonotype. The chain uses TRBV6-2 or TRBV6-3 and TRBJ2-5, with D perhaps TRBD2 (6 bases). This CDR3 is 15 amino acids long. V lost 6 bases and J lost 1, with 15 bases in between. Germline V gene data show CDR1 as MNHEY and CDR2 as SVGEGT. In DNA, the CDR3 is TGTGCCAGCAGGGGTAGCGGTAGACTCCAAGAGACCCAGTACTTC. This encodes CASRGSGRLQETQYF.

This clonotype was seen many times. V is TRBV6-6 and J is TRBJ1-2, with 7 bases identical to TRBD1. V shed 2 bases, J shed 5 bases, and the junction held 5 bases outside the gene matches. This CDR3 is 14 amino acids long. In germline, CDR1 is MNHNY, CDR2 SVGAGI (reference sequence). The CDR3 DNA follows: TGTGCCAGCAGTTACCCAGGGGGAGAGTATGGCTACACCTTC. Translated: CASSYPGGEYGYTF.

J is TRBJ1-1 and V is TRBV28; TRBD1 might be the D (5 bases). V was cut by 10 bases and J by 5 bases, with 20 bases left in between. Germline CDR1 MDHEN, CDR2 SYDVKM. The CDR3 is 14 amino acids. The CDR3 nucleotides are TGTGCCACCTACCGGGCCCCAAAGGGGACTGAAGCTTTCTTT. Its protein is CATYRAPKGTEAFF.

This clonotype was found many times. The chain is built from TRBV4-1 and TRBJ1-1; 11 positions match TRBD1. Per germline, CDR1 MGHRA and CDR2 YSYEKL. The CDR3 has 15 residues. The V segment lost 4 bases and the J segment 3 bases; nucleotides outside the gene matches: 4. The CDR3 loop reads CASSRGTGGDTEAFF. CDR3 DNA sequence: TGCGCCAGCAGCCGCGGGACAGGGGGGGACACTGAAGCTTTCTTT.

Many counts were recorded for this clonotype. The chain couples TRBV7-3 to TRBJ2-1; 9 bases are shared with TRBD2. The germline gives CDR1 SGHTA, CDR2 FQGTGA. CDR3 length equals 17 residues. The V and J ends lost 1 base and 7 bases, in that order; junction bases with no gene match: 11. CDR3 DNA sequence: TGTGCCAGCAGCTTAATAGCGGGAGAGGGGGCGGGGAATGAGCAGTTCTTC. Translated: CASSLIAGEGAGNEQFF.

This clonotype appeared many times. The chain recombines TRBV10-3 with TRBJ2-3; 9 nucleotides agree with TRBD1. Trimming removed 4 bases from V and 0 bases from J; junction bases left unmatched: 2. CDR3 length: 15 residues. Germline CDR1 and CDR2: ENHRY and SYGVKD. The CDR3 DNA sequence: TGTGCCATCAGTGGGGACAGGGTTAGCACAGATACGCAGTATTTT. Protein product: CAISGDRVSTDTQYF.

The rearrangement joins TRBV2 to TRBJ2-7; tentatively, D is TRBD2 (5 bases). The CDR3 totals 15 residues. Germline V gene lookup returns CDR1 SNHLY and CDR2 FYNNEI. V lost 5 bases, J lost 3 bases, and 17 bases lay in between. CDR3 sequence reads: CASSTSGPPNYEQYF. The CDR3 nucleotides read TGTGCCAGCAGTACCAGCGGTCCCCCAAACTACGAGCAGTACTTC.

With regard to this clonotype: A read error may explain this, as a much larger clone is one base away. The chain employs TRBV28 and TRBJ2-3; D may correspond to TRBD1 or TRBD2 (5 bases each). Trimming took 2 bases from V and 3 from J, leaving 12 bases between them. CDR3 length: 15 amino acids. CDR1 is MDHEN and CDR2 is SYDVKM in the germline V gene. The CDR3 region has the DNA TGTGCCAGCAGTTTAGAGAGGGGAAGGACAGATACGCAGTATTTT. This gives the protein CASSLERGRTDTQYF.